This paragraph covers one T cell receptor beta chain sequence. Its antigen is unknown. Assay: immunoSEQ multiplex PCR; the TCRdb copy retains only in-frame clones and omits some. The table records roughly 150,000 clones, about nine tenths of them present only once. The data belong to a study of CD4+ T cells in melanoma. Overall study results and limits: A reported correlation linked neoantigen-specific CD4+ T cells to CD8+, macrophage and B cell function.

Germline-derived CDR1 and CDR2 are SGHDT and YYEEEE. V lost 0 bases, J lost 1 base, and 19 bases lay in between. This CDR3 is built from 18 residues. V and J are TRBV5-6 and TRBJ1-1; D unclear. This clonotype was obtained from a human donor with melanoma. The CDR3 here is CASSLAFYRGIGNTEAFF. The CDR3 nucleotides are TGTGCCAGCAGCTTGGCCTTTTATCGGGGTATCGGGAACACTGAAGCTTTCTTT.